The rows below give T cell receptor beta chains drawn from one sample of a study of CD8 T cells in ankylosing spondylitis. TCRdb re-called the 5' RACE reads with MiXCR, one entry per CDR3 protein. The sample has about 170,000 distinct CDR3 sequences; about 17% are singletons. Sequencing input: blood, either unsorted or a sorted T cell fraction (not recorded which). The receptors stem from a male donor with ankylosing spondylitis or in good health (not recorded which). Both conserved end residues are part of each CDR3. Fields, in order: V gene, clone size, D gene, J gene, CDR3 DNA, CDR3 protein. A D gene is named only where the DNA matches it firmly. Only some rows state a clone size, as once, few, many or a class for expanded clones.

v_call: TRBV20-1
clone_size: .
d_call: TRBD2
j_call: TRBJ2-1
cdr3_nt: TGCAGTGCTGGGACTAGCGGGGAGCAGTTCTTC
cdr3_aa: CSAGTSGEQFF

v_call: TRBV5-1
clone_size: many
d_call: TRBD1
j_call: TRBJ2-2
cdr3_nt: TGCGCCAGCAGCCCCTACGACAGGGATACCGGGGAGCTGTTTTTT
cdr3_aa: CASSPYDRDTGELFF

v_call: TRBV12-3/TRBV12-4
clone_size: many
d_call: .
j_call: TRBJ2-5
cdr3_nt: TGTGCCAGCAGTTTAGGGGGGCAGACCCAGTACTTC
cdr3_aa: CASSLGGQTQYF

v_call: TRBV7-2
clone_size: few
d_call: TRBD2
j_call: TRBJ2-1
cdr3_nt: TGTGCCAGCAGCTTAGCCTTAGCGGGTATACTCAATGAGCAGTTCTTC
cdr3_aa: CASSLALAGILNEQFF

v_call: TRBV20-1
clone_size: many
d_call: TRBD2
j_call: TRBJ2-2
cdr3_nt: TGCAGTGCGCCTAGCGGGAGTTATGACGGGGAGCTGTTTTTT
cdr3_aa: CSAPSGSYDGELFF

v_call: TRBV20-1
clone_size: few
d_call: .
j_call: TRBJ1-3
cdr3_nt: TGCAGTGCTAGAGATAAAGGCGGGAGCTACTCTGGAAACACCATATATTTT
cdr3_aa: CSARDKGGSYSGNTIYF

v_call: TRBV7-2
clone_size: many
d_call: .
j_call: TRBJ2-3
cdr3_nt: TGTGCCAGCAGCTTGCGGTCGGATACGCAGTATTTT
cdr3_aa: CASSLRSDTQYF

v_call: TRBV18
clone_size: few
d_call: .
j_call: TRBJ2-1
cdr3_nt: TGTGCCAGCTCACCATGGCAATCGGAGCAGTTCTTC
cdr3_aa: CASSPWQSEQFF

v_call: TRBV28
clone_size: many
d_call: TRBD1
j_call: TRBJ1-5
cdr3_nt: TGTGCCAGCAGTCGGACAGGGGGCGATTGGCCCCAGCATTTT
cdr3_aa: CASSRTGGDWPQHF

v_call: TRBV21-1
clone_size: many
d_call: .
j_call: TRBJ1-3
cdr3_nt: TGTGCCAGCAGCACAAGACCGTACGACGAGGGGGCAAGATCTGGAAACACCATATATTTT
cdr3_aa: CASSTRPYDEGARSGNTIYF

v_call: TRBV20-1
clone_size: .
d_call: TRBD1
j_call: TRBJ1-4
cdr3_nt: TGCAGTGCTGACTCCGTCGACAGGGTCGAAAAACTGTTTTTT
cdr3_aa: CSADSVDRVEKLFF

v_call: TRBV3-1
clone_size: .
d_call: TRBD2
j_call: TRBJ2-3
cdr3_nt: TGTGCCAGCACCCGGGAGGGGGATACGCAGTATTTT
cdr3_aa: CASTREGDTQYF

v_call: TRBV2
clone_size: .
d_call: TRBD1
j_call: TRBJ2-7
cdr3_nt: TGTGCCAGCAGTGAATCATTAACAGGGGGGTACGAGCAGTACTTC
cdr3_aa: CASSESLTGGYEQYF

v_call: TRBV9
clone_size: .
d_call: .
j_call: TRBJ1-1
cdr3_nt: TGTGCCAGCAGCGTAGGGAGGGGGGGCAGGTCGAACACTGAAGCTTTCTTT
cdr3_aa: CASSVGRGGRSNTEAFF

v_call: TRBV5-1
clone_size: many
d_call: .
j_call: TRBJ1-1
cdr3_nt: TGCGCCAGCAGCACCGCCCCAGGGTTGATGAACACTGAAGCTTTCTTT
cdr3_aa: CASSTAPGLMNTEAFF

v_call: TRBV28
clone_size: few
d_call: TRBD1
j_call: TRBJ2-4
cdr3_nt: TGTGCCAGCGGAACAGGGGGATATGGCAAAAACATTCAGTACTTC
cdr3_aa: CASGTGGYGKNIQYF

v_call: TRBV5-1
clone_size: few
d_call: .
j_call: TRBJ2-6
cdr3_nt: TGCGCCAGCAGCTTGGACGCTCTCGACTCTGGGGCCAACGTCCTGACTTTC
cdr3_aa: CASSLDALDSGANVLTF

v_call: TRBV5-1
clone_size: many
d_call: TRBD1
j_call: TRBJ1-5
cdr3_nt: TGCGCCAGCAGCGCCGGGACAGGTAATCAGCCCCAGCATTTT
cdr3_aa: CASSAGTGNQPQHF

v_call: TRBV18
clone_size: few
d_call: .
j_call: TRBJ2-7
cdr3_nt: TGTGCCAGCTCACCACCAAGAGGGAAGGGGACCCACTACGAGCAGTACTTC
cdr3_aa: CASSPPRGKGTHYEQYF

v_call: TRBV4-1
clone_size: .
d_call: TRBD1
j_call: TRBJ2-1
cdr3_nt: TGCGCCAGCAGCCCAAGAGGGACAGGGAGTATGTACAATGAGCAGTTCTTC
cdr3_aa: CASSPRGTGSMYNEQFF

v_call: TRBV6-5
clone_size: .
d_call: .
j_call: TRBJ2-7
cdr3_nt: TGTGCCAGCAGTTACGGAGTAAAGCAGTACTTC
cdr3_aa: CASSYGVKQYF

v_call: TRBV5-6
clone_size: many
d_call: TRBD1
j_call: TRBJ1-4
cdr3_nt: TGTGCCAGCAGCGCGCGGACAGGGGCGGATGAAAAACTGTTTTTT
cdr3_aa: CASSARTGADEKLFF

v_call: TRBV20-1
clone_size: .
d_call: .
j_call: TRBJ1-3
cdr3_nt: TGCAGTGCCGGACGGTCTGGAAACACCATATATTTT
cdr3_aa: CSAGRSGNTIYF

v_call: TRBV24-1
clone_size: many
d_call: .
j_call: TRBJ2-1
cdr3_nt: TGTGCCACCAGTGATGACCGGAGCTCCTACAATGAGCAGTTCTTC
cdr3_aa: CATSDDRSSYNEQFF

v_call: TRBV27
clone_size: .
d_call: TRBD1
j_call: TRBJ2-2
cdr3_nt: TGTGCCAGCAGTGCCGGGACAGGGCCACCGGTGGAGCTGTTTTTT
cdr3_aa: CASSAGTGPPVELFF

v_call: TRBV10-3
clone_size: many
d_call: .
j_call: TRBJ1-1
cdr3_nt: TGTGCCATCAGTGAGTCCCGGGACACTGAAGCTTTCTTT
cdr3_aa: CAISESRDTEAFF

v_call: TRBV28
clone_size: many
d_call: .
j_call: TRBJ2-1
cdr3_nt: TGTGCCAGCGCTGGGGCGATGGTGCAGTTCTTC
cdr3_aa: CASAGAMVQFF

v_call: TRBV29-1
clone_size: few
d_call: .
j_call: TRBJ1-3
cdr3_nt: TGCAGCGTTGAAGGGGGCGCAACCACCATATATTTT
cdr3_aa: CSVEGGATTIYF

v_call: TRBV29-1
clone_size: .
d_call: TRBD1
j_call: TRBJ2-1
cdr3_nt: TGCAGCGGGCAGGACAGGGGCTACAATGAGCAGTTCTTC
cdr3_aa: CSGQDRGYNEQFF

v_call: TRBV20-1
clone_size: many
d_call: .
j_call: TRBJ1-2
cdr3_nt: TGCAGTGCTAGAAGGGGAGGGGCCGAAATTTATGGCTACACCTTC
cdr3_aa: CSARRGGAEIYGYTF